This TCR beta chain was retrieved from a study of blood T cells in healthy people across ages. CDR1 MDHEN and CDR2 SYDVKM come from the germline V gene. CDR3 length equals 10 residues. Trimming stripped 8 bases from V and 11 bases from J, with 12 bases between. Study-wide findings and caveats: Reliance upon unsorted PBMCs precluded definitive naive versus antigen-experienced comparison.

Sample donors were healthy Caucasian individuals that came from Russia, aged roughly 6 to 95. This clonotype was counted only a few times. Its antigen is unknown. Then a second PCR, running roughly 7 to 11 cycles, was carried out with a sample-barcoded 5' primer and a J-beta primer mix. TCRdb recomputed calls from the 5' RACE reads with MiXCR, one row per CDR3 protein. The sample consists of 1,800,000 or so distinct CDR3 sequences, around 40% of them appearing once. V usage is TRBV28 and J usage is TRBJ1-2, with D uncertain. The receptor was derived from a human donor in good health. The sequenced sample consisted of blood. This CDR3 reads CASLRKEYTF. The CDR3 nucleotides read TGTGCCAGCCTCCGTAAGGAGTACACCTTC.